This is a list of T cell receptor beta chains from one sample in a study of blood T cell repertoires in COVID-19. The repertoire was sequenced with immunoSEQ multiplex PCR; TCRdb's copy has only in-frame clones and lacks some. The top ten clones hold roughly 5.3% of a sample with over 100,000 clones, approximately 91% of them seen once. The source material was peripheral blood. Every receptor here comes from a human donor in a cohort sampled during active COVID-19. Each CDR3 is given with its conserved first and last residue. Each record gives: J gene, clone size, V gene, D gene, CDR3 protein, CDR3 DNA. A D gene is named only where the DNA matches it firmly. The listing skips clone size in some rows; elsewhere it reads once, few, many or a size class.

>TRBJ2-5|-|TRBV5-1|TRBD2
CASRQSGGQETQYF
TGCGCCAGCAGACAAAGCGGGGGGCAAGAGACCCAGTACTTC
>TRBJ1-5|few|TRBV12-3/TRBV12-4|-
CASSLAGNQPQHF
TGTGCCAGCAGTTTAGCCGGCAATCAGCCCCAGCATTTT
>TRBJ1-4|-|TRBV5-1|-
CASSTAGHNEKLFF
TGCGCCAGCAGCACGGCGGGTCACAATGAAAAACTGTTTTTT
>TRBJ2-3|few|TRBV7-2|TRBD2
CASSLIGTTTDTQYF
TGTGCCAGCAGCCTAATAGGGACTACCACAGATACGCAGTATTTT
>TRBJ1-4|-|TRBV6-5|-
CASSYSGQSSEKLFF
TGTGCCAGCAGTTACTCTGGACAGAGTTCTGAAAAACTGTTTTTT
>TRBJ2-1|-|TRBV3-1/TRBV3-2|TRBD2
CASRGTSGNEQFF
TGTGCCAGCCGAGGGACTAGCGGAAATGAGCAGTTCTTC
>TRBJ1-4|once|TRBV18|-
CASSPTGPATNEKLFF
TGTGCCAGCTCACCAACAGGGCCAGCAACTAATGAAAAACTGTTTTTT
>TRBJ2-1|-|TRBV13|TRBD2
CASSLASGSSYNEQFF
TGTGCCAGCAGCTTAGCGAGCGGGAGCTCCTACAATGAGCAGTTCTTC
>TRBJ2-7|-|TRBV3-1/TRBV3-2|-
CASSQDWQSYEQYF
TGTGCCAGCAGCCAAGATTGGCAGTCCTACGAGCAGTACTTC
>TRBJ2-7|-|TRBV6-6|-
CASSAEGEQYF
TGTGCCAGCAGTGCCGAGGGAGAGCAGTACTTC
>TRBJ2-5|-|TRBV4-3|-
CASSQVRGRETQYF
TGCGCCAGCAGCCAAGTGCGGGGGCGAGAGACCCAGTACTTC
>TRBJ2-2|-|TRBV3-1/TRBV3-2|-
CASSQETEDTGELFF
TGTGCCAGCAGCCAAGAAACAGAAGACACCGGGGAGCTGTTTTTT
>TRBJ1-1|-|TRBV7-9|-
CASSIETGSTEAFF
TGTGCCAGCAGCATCGAGACAGGCAGCACTGAAGCTTTCTTT
>TRBJ1-6|once|TRBV4-3|-
CASSQDRRGKESPLHF
TGCGCCAGCAGCCAAGATCGGAGAGGGAAGGAGTCACCCCTCCACTTT
>TRBJ2-7|once|TRBV28|TRBD1
CASKSTGNEQYF
TGTGCCAGTAAATCGACAGGGAACGAGCAGTACTTC
>TRBJ2-3|-|TRBV29-1|-
CSVERRLSTDTQYF
TGCAGCGTTGAGCGGCGTCTTAGCACAGATACGCAGTATTTT
>TRBJ2-3|-|TRBV9|-
CASSNRVSADTQYF
TGTGCCAGCAGCAACAGGGTTTCGGCAGATACGCAGTATTTT
>TRBJ2-3|-|TRBV10-3|-
CAITPGRGPTDTQYF
TGTGCCATCACCCCGGGGCGGGGGCCCACAGATACGCAGTATTTT
>TRBJ1-1|-|TRBV28|-
CASSEQPRWFVTEAFF
TGTGCCAGCAGTGAACAGCCTCGGTGGTTTGTGACTGAAGCTTTCTTT
>TRBJ2-7|-|TRBV19|TRBD2
CASSRSPGASGSYEQYF
TGTGCCAGTAGTAGGTCCCCTGGGGCTAGCGGGTCCTACGAGCAGTACTTC
>TRBJ1-5|-|TRBV10-3|-
CAISEAAYSNQPQHF
TGTGCCATCAGTGAGGCGGCTTATAGCAATCAGCCCCAGCATTTT
>TRBJ1-4|-|TRBV7-9|-
CASTQGTNEKLFF
TGTGCCAGCACCCAGGGGACTAATGAAAAACTGTTTTTT
>TRBJ1-5|once|TRBV6-1|-
CASSELGAPQAQHF
TGTGCCAGCAGTGAGCTTGGTGCCCCTCAGGCCCAGCATTTT
>TRBJ2-5|-|TRBV19|-
CASMEQATKGTQYF
TGTGCCAGTATGGAACAGGCTACCAAAGGGACCCAGTACTTC
>TRBJ2-2|-|TRBV4-2|TRBD2
CASQGHIGTSGGGGTGELFF
TGTGCCAGCCAAGGTCATATAGGGACTAGCGGTGGTGGCGGCACCGGGGAGCTGTTTTTT
>TRBJ2-1|-|TRBV2|TRBD1
CAIDRGYNEQFF
TGTGCCATAGACAGGGGTTACAATGAGCAGTTCTTC
>TRBJ2-7|-|TRBV25-1|TRBD2
CASSGTSGRNEQYF
TGTGCCAGCAGTGGGACTAGCGGGAGGAACGAGCAGTACTTC
>TRBJ1-6|-|TRBV6-2/TRBV6-3|TRBD1
CASSLGQGAQNSPLHF
TGTGCCAGCAGTTTGGGACAGGGGGCCCAAAATTCACCCCTCCACTTT
>TRBJ2-1|-|TRBV6-5|TRBD1
CASRGQGTYNEQFF
TGTGCCAGCAGAGGACAGGGTACCTACAATGAGCAGTTCTTC
>TRBJ1-3|-|TRBV11-3|-
CASSFVVSGNTIYF
TGTGCCAGCAGCTTTGTAGTTTCTGGAAACACCATATATTTT
>TRBJ1-1|-|TRBV28|-
CASSFGTLPEAFF
TGTGCCAGCAGTTTTGGGACACTTCCTGAAGCTTTCTTT
>TRBJ2-1|-|TRBV5-1|-
CASSLYYRVEADEQFF
TGCGCCAGCAGCTTGTATTATCGGGTTGAGGCAGATGAGCAGTTCTTC
>TRBJ2-1|-|TRBV10-3|-
CAIGVGVQGNNEQFF
TGTGCCATCGGGGTCGGGGTGCAAGGAAACAATGAGCAGTTCTTC
>TRBJ2-5|once|TRBV7-3|TRBD2
CASSFGTSGRLETQYF
TGTGCCAGCAGCTTTGGGACTAGCGGGAGATTAGAGACCCAGTACTTC
>TRBJ1-2|-|TRBV6-4|-
CASSETTGLGGYTF
TGTGCCAGCAGTGAGACAACAGGGTTGGGAGGCTACACCTTC
>TRBJ2-5|-|TRBV9|-
CASSPEGGGRETQYF
TGTGCCAGCAGTCCCGAGGGGGGGGGCAGAGAGACCCAGTACTTC
>TRBJ1-5|-|TRBV7-6|TRBD1
CASSLEGQGGGNQPQHF
TGTGCCAGCAGCTTAGAGGGACAGGGAGGTGGCAATCAGCCCCAGCATTTT
>TRBJ1-5|-|TRBV6-5|-
CASSGNQPQHF
TGTGCCAGCTCAGGCAATCAGCCCCAGCATTTT
>TRBJ1-2|few|TRBV5-4|TRBD1
CASSFDRVSGYTF
TGTGCCAGCAGCTTCGACAGGGTTAGTGGCTACACCTTC
>TRBJ2-7|-|TRBV21-1|-
CASSKEARGNEQYF
TGTGCCAGCAGCAAAGAGGCCAGGGGGAACGAGCAGTACTTC
>TRBJ1-6|-|TRBV9|-
CASSAGLNSPLHF
TGTGCCAGCAGCGCAGGGCTCAATTCACCCCTCCACTTT
>TRBJ1-4|-|TRBV28|-
CASSLDPGQNEKLFF
TGTGCCAGCAGTTTAGACCCCGGACAGAATGAAAAACTGTTTTTT
>TRBJ2-5|-|TRBV9|TRBD1
CASSAATGWETQYF
TGTGCCAGCAGCGCCGCGACAGGGTGGGAGACCCAGTACTTC
>TRBJ2-7|-|TRBV29-1|-
CSGSQGQSYEQYF
TGCAGCGGATCACAGGGTCAATCCTACGAGCAGTACTTC
>TRBJ1-5|-|TRBV12-3/TRBV12-4|-
CASSLPGSKPQHF
TGTGCCAGCAGTTTACCGGGTTCAAAGCCCCAGCATTTT